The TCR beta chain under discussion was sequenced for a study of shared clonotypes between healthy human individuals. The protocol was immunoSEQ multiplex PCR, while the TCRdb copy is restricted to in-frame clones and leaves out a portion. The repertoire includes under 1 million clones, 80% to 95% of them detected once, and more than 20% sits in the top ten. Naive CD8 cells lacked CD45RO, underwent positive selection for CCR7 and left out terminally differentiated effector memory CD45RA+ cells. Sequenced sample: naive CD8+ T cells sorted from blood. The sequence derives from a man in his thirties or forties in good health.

The CDR3 DNA sequence: TGTGCCAGTAGTACAGGACAGGTAACCTACGAGCAGTACTTC. Its translation: CASSTGQVTYEQYF. This chain connects TRBV19 to TRBJ2-7; TRBD1 aligns across 7 bases. The germline CDR1 and CDR2 sequences are LNHDA and SQIVND (reference sequence). V trimming: 4 bases; J trimming: 2 bases; junction bases outside the gene matches: 5. This CDR3 has 14 residues.